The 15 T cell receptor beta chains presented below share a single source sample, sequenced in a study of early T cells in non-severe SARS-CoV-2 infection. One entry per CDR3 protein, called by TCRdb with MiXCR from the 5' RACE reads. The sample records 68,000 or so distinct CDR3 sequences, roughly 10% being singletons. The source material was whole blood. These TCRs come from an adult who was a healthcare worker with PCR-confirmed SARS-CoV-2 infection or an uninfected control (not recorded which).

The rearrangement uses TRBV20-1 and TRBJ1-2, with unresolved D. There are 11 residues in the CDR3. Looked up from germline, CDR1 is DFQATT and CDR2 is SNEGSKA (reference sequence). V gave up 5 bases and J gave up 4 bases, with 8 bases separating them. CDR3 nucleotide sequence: TGCAGTGCTGTCCAGACCTATGGCTACACCTTC. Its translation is CSAVQTYGYTF.

CDR3 in DNA: TGTGCCAGCAGCCTCGAAACAACCTACGAGCAGTACTTC. Protein: CASSLETTYEQYF. The V and J genes are TRBV11-2 and TRBJ2-7; D remains ambiguous. CDR1 and CDR2 from the germline V gene are SGHAT and FQNNGV. V gave up 5 bases and J gave up 2 bases, with 10 bases separating them. The length of the CDR3 is 13 residues.

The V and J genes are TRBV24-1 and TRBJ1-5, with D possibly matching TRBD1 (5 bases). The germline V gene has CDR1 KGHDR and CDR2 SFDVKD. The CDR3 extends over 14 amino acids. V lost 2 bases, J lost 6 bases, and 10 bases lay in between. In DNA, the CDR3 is TGTGCCACCAGTGATTCACAGGACGCTCAGCCCCAGCATTTT. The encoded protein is CATSDSQDAQPQHF.

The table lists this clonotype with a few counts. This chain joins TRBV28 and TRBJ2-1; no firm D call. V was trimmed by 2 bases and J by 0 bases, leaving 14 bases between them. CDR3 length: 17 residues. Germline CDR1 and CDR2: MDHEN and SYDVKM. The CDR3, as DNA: TGTGCCAGCAGTTTAAAGTACGCTAGGAGCTCCTACAATGAGCAGTTCTTC. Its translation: CASSLKYARSSYNEQFF.

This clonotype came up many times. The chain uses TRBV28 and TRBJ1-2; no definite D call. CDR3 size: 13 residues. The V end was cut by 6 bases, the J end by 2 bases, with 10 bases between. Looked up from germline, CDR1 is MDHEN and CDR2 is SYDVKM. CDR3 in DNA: TGTGCCAGCAGCCCGACGGTAAACTATGGCTACACCTTC. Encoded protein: CASSPTVNYGYTF.

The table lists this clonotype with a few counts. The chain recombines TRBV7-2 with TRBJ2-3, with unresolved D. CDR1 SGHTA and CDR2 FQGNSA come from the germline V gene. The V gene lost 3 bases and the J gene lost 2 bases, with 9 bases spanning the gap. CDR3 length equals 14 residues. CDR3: CASSFDGNTDTQYF. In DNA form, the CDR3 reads TGTGCCAGCAGCTTCGACGGAAACACAGATACGCAGTATTTT.

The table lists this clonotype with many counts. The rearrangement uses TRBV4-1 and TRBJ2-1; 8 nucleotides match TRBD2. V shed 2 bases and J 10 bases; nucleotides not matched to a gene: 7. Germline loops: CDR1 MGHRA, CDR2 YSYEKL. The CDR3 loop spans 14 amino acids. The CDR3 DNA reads TGCGCCAGCAGCCAACGGCCAGCGGGAGACGAGCAGTTCTTC. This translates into CASSQRPAGDEQFF.

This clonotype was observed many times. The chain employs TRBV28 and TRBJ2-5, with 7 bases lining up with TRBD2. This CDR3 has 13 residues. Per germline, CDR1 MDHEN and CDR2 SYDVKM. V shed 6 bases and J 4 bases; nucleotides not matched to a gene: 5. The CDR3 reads CASRVGGVETQYF. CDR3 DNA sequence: TGTGCCAGCAGGGTTGGGGGGGTAGAGACCCAGTACTTC.

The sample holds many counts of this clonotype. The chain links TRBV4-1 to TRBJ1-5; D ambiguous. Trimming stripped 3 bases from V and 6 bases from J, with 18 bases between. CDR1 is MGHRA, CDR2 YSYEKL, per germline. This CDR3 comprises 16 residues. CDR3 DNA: TGCGCCAGCAGCCATTCGTACAGTACATTTTCTCAGCCCCAGCATTTT. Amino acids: CASSHSYSTFSQPQHF.

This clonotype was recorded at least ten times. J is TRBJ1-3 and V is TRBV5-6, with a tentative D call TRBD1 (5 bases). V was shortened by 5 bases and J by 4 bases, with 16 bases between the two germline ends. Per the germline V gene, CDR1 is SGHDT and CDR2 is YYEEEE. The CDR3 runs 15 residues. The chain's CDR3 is CASSSTRDQGNTIYF. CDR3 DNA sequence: TGTGCCAGCAGTTCCACCCGGGACCAAGGAAACACCATATATTTT.

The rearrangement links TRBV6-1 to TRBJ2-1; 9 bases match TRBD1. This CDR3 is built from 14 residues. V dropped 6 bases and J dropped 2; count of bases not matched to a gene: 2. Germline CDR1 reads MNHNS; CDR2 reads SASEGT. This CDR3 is CASRDRGAYNEQFF. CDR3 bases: TGTGCCAGCAGAGACAGGGGGGCCTACAATGAGCAGTTCTTC.

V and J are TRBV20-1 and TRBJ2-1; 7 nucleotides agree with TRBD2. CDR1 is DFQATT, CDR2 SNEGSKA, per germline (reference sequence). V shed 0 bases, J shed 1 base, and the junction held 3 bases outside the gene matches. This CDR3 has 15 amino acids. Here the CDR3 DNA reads TGCAGTGCTAGAGAGGGGGGGAGATCCTACAATGAGCAGTTCTTC. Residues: CSAREGGRSYNEQFF.

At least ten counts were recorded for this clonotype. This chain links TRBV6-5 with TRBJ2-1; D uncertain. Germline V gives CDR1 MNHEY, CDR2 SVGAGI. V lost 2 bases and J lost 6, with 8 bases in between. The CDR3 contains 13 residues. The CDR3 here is CASSYGGFNEQFF. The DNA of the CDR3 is TGTGCCAGCAGTTACGGCGGTTTCAATGAGCAGTTCTTC.

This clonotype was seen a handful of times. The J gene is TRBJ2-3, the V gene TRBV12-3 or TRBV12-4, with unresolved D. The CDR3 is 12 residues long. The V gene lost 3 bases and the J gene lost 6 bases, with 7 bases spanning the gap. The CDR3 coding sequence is TGTGCCAGCAGTTTTAGTCGCGATACGCAGTATTTT. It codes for CASSFSRDTQYF.

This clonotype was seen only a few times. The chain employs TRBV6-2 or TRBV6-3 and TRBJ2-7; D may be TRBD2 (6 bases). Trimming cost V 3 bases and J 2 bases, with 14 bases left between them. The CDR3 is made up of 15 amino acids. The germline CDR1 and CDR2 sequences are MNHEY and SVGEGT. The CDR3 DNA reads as TGTGCCAGCAGTTATACTAGCATACGAGCCTACGAGCAGTACTTC. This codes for CASSYTSIRAYEQYF.